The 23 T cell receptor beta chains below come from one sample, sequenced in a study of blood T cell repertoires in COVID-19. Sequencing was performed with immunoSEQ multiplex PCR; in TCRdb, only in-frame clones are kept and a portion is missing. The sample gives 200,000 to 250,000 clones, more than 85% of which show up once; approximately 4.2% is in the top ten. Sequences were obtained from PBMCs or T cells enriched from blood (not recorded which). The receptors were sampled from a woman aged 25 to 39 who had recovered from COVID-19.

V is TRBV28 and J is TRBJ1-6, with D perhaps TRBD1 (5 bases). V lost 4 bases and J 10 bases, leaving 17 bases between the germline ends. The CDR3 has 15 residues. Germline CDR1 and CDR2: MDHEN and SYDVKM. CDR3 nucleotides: TGTGCCAGCAGTTGGGGCCGAAGGATAACCTCACCCCTCCACTTT. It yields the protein CASSWGRRITSPLHF.

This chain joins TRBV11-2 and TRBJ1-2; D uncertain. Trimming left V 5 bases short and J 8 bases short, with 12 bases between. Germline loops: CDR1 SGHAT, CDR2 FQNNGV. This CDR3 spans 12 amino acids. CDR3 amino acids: CASSTDPRGYTF. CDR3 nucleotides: TGTGCCAGCAGCACCGATCCGCGAGGCTACACCTTC.

The CDR3 nucleotides read TGTGCCAGCAGGAGGACTAGCGGTAAATACGAGCAGTACTTC. Its protein product is CASRRTSGKYEQYF. The chain couples TRBV7-8 to TRBJ2-7; 10 bases are shared with TRBD2. Losses at the gene ends were 6 bases for V and 4 bases for J; bases not matched to a gene: 6. Germline-derived CDR1 and CDR2 are SGHVS and FQNEAQ. This CDR3 contains 14 residues. The whole variable domain, filled in from reference TRBV7-8 and TRBJ2-7, reads GAGVSQSPRYKVAKRGQDVALRCDPISGHVSLFWYQQALGQGPEFLTYFQNEAQLDKSGLPSDRFFAERPEGSVSTLKIQRTQQEDSAVYLCASRRTSGKYEQYFGPGTRLTVT.

The CDR3 nucleotides are TGCGCCAGCAGCCAAGACCCTGGCGGGACCTACGAGCAGTACTTC. Residues: CASSQDPGGTYEQYF. This sequence joins TRBV4-3 and TRBJ2-7; D may be TRBD2 (6 bases). The germline CDR1 and CDR2 sequences are LGHNA and YSLEER. The CDR3 is made up of 15 amino acids. V was clipped by 0 bases and J by 2 bases, with 11 bases between them.

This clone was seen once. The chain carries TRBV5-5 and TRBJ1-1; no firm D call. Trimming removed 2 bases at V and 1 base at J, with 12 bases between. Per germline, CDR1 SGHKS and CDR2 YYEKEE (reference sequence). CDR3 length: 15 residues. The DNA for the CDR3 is TGTGCCAGCAGCTTATCTATCGCCCAGAACACTGAAGCTTTCTTT. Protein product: CASSLSIAQNTEAFF.

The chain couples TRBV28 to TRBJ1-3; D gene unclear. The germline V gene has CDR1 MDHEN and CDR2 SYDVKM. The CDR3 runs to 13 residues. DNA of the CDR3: TGTTGCTCGAACGGGTTCTCTGGAAACACCATATATTTT. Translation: CCSNGFSGNTIYF.

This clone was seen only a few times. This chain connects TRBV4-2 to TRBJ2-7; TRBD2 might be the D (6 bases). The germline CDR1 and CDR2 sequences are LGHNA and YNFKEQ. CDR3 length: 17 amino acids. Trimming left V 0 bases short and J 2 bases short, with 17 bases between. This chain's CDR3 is CASSQDGPGGGAYEQYF. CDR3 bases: TGTGCCAGCAGCCAAGATGGGCCTGGGGGAGGTGCCTACGAGCAGTACTTC.

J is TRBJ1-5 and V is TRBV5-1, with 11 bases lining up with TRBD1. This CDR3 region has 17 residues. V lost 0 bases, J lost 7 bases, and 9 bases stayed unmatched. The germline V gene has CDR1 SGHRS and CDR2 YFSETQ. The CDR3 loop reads CASSLGPGTGGEQPQHF. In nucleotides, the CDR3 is TGCGCCAGCAGCTTGGGGCCCGGGACAGGGGGGGAACAGCCCCAGCATTTT. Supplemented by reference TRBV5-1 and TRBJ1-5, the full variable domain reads KAGVTQTPRYLIKTRGQQVTLSCSPISGHRSVSWYQQTPGQGLQFLFEYFSETQRNKGNFPGRFSGRQFSNSRSEMNVSTLELGDSALYLCASSLGPGTGGEQPQHFGDGTRLSIL.

DNA of the CDR3: TGTGCCAGCAGCTTAGCGACTAGAATGAACACTGAAGCTTTCTTT. Protein product: CASSLATRMNTEAFF. The chain uses TRBV7-2 and TRBJ1-1; D unclear. Trimming pared 0 bases from V and 0 bases from J, leaving 8 bases between. Germline loops: CDR1 SGHTA, CDR2 FQGNSA. The CDR3 totals 15 residues. The full variable domain, in which reference TRBV7-2 and TRBJ1-1 provide the parts outside the CDR3, is GAGVSQSPSNKVTEKGKDVELRCDPISGHTALYWYRQSLGQGLEFLIYFQGNSAPDKSGLPSDRFSAERTGGSVSTLTIQRTQQEDSAVYLCASSLATRMNTEAFFGQGTRLTVV.

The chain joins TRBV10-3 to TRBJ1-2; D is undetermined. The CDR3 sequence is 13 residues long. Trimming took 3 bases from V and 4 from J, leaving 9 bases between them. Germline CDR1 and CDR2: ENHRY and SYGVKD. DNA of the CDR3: TGTGCCATCAGTGAATTAGCAACCTATGGCTACACCTTC. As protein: CAISELATYGYTF.

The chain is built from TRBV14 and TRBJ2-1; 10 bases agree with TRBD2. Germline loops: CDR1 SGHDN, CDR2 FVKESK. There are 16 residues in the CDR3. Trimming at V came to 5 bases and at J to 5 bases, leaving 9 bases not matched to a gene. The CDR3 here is CASSAGVLAGNNEQFF. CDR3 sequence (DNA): TGTGCCAGCAGCGCCGGGGTACTAGCGGGAAACAATGAGCAGTTCTTC. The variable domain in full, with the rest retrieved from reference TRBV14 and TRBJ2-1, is EAGVTQFPSHSVIEKGQTVTLRCDPISGHDNLYWYRRVMGKEIKFLLHFVKESKQDESGMPNNRFLAERTGGTYSTLKVQPAELEDSGVYFCASSAGVLAGNNEQFFGPGTRLTVL.

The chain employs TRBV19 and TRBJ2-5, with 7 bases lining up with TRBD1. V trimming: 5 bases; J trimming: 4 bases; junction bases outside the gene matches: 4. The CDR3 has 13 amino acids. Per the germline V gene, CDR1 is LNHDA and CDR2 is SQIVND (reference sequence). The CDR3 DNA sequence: TGTGCCAGTAGTGGACAGGTAGGAGAGACCCAGTACTTC. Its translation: CASSGQVGETQYF.

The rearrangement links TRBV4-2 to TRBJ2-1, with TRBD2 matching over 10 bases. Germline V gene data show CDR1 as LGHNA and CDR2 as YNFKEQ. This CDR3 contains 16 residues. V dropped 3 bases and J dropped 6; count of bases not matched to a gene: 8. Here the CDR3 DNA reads TGTGCCAGCAGCCAGTTCCTAGCGGGAGATTCCAATGAGCAGTTCTTC. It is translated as CASSQFLAGDSNEQFF.

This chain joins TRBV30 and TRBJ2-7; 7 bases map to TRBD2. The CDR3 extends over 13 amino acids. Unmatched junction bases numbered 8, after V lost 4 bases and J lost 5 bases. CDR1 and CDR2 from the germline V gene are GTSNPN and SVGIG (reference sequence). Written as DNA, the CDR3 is TGTGCCTGGACCCGCGGGAGTGCGAACGAGCAGTACTTC. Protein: CAWTRGSANEQYF.

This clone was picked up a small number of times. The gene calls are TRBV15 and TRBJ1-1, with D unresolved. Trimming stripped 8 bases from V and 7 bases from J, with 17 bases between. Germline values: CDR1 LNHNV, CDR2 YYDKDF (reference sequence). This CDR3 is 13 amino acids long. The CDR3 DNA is TGTGCCACCCAAGAGTCCGCTGTGCTTGAAGCTTTCTTT. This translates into CATQESAVLEAFF.

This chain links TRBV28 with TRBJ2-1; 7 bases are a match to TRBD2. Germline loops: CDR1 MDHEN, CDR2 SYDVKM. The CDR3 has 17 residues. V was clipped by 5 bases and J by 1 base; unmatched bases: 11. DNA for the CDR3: TGTGCCAGCAGTATACGACTAGCCCATTCTTCCTACAATGAGCAGTTCTTC. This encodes CASSIRLAHSSYNEQFF.

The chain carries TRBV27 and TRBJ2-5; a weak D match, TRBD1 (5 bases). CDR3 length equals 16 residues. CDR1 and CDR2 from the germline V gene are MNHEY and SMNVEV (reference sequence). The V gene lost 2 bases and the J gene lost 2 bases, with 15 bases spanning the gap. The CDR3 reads CASSLIGHAEQETQYF. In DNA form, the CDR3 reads TGTGCCAGCAGTTTAATCGGACATGCGGAACAAGAGACCCAGTACTTC.

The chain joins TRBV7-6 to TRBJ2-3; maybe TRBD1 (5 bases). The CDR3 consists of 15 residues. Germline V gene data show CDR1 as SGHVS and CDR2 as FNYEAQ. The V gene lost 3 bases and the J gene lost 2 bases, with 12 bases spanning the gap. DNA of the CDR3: TGTGCCAGCAGCTTTTTAGACAGCTTCACAGATACGCAGTATTTT. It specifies CASSFLDSFTDTQYF. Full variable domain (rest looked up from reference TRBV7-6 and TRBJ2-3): GAGVSQSPRYKVTKRGQDVALRCDPISGHVSLYWYRQALGQGPEFLTYFNYEAQQDKSGLPNDRFSAERPEGSISTLTIQRTEQRDSAMYRCASSFLDSFTDTQYFGPGTRLTVL.

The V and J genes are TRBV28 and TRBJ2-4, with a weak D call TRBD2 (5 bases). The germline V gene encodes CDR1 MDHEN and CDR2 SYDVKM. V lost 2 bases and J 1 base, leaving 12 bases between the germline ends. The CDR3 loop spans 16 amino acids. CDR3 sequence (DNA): TGTGCCAGCAGTTTAGACTTGCCGGGGGCCAAAAACATTCAGTACTTC. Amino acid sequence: CASSLDLPGAKNIQYF.

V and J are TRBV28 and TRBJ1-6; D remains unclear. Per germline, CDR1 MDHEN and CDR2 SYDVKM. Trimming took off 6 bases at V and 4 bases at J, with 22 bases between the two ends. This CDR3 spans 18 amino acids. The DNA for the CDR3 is TGTGCCAGCAGCCCTGACCCCCTCCATATGACATATAATTCACCCCTCCACTTT. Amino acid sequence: CASSPDPLHMTYNSPLHF.

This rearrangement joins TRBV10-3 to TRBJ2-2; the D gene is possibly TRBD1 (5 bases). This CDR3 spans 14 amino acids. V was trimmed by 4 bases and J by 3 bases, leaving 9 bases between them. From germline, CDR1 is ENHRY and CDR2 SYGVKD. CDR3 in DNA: TGTGCCATCAGTGGGGGCCTGGACACCGGGGAGCTGTTTTTT. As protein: CAISGGLDTGELFF.

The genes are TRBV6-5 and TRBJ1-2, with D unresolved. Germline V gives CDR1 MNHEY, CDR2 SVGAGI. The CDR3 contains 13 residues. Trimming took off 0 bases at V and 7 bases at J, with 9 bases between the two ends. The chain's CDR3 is CASSYSSYSGYTF. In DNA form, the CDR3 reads TGTGCCAGCAGTTACTCGAGTTATTCTGGCTACACCTTC.

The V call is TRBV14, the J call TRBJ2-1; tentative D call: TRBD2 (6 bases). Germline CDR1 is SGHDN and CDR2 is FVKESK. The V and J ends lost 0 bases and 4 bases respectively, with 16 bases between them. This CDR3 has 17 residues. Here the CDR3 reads CASSQEGGLMFYNEQFF. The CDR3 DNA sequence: TGTGCCAGCAGCCAAGAGGGAGGCCTTATGTTTTACAATGAGCAGTTCTTC.